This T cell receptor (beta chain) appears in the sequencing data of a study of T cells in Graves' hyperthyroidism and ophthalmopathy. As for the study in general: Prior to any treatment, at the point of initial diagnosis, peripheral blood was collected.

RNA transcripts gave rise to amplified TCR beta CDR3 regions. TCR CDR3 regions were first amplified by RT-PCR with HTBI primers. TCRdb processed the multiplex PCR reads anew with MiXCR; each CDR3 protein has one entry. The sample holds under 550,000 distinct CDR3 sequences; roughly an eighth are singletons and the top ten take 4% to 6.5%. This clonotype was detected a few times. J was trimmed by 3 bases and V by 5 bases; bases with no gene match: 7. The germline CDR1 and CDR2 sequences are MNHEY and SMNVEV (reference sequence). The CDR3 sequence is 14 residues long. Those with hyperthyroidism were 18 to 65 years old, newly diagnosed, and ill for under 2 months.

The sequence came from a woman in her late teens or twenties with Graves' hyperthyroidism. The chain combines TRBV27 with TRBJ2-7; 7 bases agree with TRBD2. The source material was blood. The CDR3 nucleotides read TGTGCCAGCAGTACCGGGAGGTTGCACTACGAGCAGTACTTC. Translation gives CASSTGRLHYEQYF.